A selection of T cell receptor beta chains follows, all from one sample in a study of cytomegalovirus exposure and HLA in healthy donors. The table came from immunoSEQ multiplex PCR; TCRdb's copy has only in-frame clones and leaves some out. The sample includes 130,000 or so clones, roughly four fifths of them seen just once. Sequences were obtained from PBMCs. These receptors were taken from a woman aged 35 to 49 in good health and CMV-seronegative. CDR3s include the opening cysteine and the closing phenylalanine or tryptophan. D genes are given only for firm matches. The size field is filled for only some rows; it gives once, few, many or a size class.

CDR3 protein: CASSYRDSRIQYF
CDR3 DNA: TGTGCCAGCAGTTACCGGGACAGTCGGATACAGTACTTC
J gene: TRBJ2-7
clone size: few
V gene: TRBV6-5
D gene: TRBD1

CDR3 protein: CASSGGISGNTIYF
CDR3 DNA: TGTGCCAGCAGCGGTGGCATCTCTGGAAACACCATATATTTT
J gene: TRBJ1-3
clone size: once
V gene: TRBV7-2
D gene: NA

CDR3 protein: CSSSPRQGVNYEQYF
CDR3 DNA: TGTTCCAGCAGCCCCCGACAGGGAGTTAACTACGAGCAGTACTTC
J gene: TRBJ2-7
clone size: NA
V gene: TRBV7-9
D gene: TRBD1

CDR3 protein: CATSPGGTGVNTEAFF
CDR3 DNA: TGTGCCACCAGCCCCGGCGGGACAGGGGTGAACACTGAAGCTTTCTTT
J gene: TRBJ1-1
clone size: NA
V gene: TRBV15
D gene: TRBD1

CDR3 protein: CTSSWVGTGDPYEQYF
CDR3 DNA: TGTACCAGCAGCTGGGTGGGGACAGGGGACCCCTACGAGCAGTACTTC
J gene: TRBJ2-7
clone size: once
V gene: TRBV13
D gene: TRBD1

CDR3 protein: CASSETGNTNQPQHF
CDR3 DNA: TGTGCCAGCAGCGAGACAGGAAATACAAATCAGCCCCAGCATTTT
J gene: TRBJ1-5
clone size: NA
V gene: TRBV6-5
D gene: NA

CDR3 protein: CASSRDSRGAEAFF
CDR3 DNA: TGTGCCAGCAGTAGGGACTCGAGGGGAGCGGAAGCTTTCTTT
J gene: TRBJ1-1
clone size: NA
V gene: TRBV28
D gene: NA

CDR3 protein: CASTSTGEKANYGYTF
CDR3 DNA: TGTGCCAGCACCTCCACGGGGGAAAAAGCTAACTATGGCTACACCTTC
J gene: TRBJ1-2
clone size: NA
V gene: TRBV28
D gene: NA

CDR3 protein: CASSGGEGTQYF
CDR3 DNA: TGTGCCAGCAGTGGAGGGGAGGGTACGCAGTATTTT
J gene: TRBJ2-3
clone size: NA
V gene: TRBV2
D gene: TRBD2

CDR3 protein: CASKEPSQGGQPQHF
CDR3 DNA: TGTGCCAGCAAGGAGCCGAGCCAGGGAGGACAGCCCCAGCATTTT
J gene: TRBJ1-5
clone size: NA
V gene: TRBV28
D gene: NA

CDR3 protein: CATSRDSGRGYEQFF
CDR3 DNA: TGTGCCACCAGTCGAGATAGCGGGAGGGGCTATGAGCAGTTCTTC
J gene: TRBJ2-1
clone size: NA
V gene: TRBV15
D gene: TRBD2

CDR3 protein: CASSIPGTGDRGQPQHF
CDR3 DNA: TGTGCCAGTAGTATCCCCGGGACAGGGGACAGAGGTCAGCCCCAGCATTTT
J gene: TRBJ1-5
clone size: few
V gene: TRBV19
D gene: TRBD1

CDR3 protein: CASSLALSDRTNYEQYF
CDR3 DNA: TGTGCCAGCAGCTTAGCTCTTTCGGACAGAACAAACTACGAGCAGTACTTC
J gene: TRBJ2-7
clone size: NA
V gene: TRBV7-8
D gene: NA

CDR3 protein: CASSDGTGAGYTF
CDR3 DNA: TGTGCCAGCAGTGACGGTACAGGCGCTGGCTACACCTTC
J gene: TRBJ1-2
clone size: NA
V gene: TRBV6-5
D gene: NA

CDR3 protein: CASSALQGSSYEQYF
CDR3 DNA: TGTGCCAGCAGCGCTCTACAGGGGAGCTCCTACGAGCAGTACTTC
J gene: TRBJ2-7
clone size: NA
V gene: TRBV14
D gene: TRBD1

CDR3 protein: CASSPADNSGNTIYF
CDR3 DNA: TGTGCCAGCAGCCCCGCGGACAACTCTGGAAACACCATATATTTT
J gene: TRBJ1-3
clone size: once
V gene: TRBV4-2
D gene: NA

CDR3 protein: CASSGQGEETQYF
CDR3 DNA: TGCGCCAGCAGCGGACAGGGGGAGGAGACCCAGTACTTC
J gene: TRBJ2-5
clone size: NA
V gene: TRBV5-1
D gene: TRBD1

CDR3 protein: CASIPHSELAGGYNEQFF
CDR3 DNA: TGTGCCAGCATCCCCCACTCGGAACTAGCGGGGGGTTACAATGAGCAGTTCTTC
J gene: TRBJ2-1
clone size: NA
V gene: TRBV7-2
D gene: TRBD2

CDR3 protein: CASSQGTGNSGANVLTF
CDR3 DNA: TGTGCCAGCAGCCAGGGGACAGGTAACTCTGGGGCCAACGTCCTGACTTTC
J gene: TRBJ2-6
clone size: NA
V gene: TRBV4-2
D gene: TRBD1

CDR3 protein: CASSLDVPGQGNTIYF
CDR3 DNA: TGTGCCAGCAGCTTAGATGTGCCAGGGCAGGGAAACACCATATATTTT
J gene: TRBJ1-3
clone size: NA
V gene: TRBV7-2
D gene: NA

CDR3 protein: CASLSQGDTQYF
CDR3 DNA: TGTGCCAGCCTTAGCCAAGGAGATACGCAGTATTTT
J gene: TRBJ2-3
clone size: few
V gene: TRBV2
D gene: NA

CDR3 protein: CASSPRGGPQHF
CDR3 DNA: TGTGCCAGCAGCCCGCGGGGGGGACCCCAGCATTTT
J gene: TRBJ1-5
clone size: NA
V gene: TRBV7-2
D gene: NA

CDR3 protein: CASSKPGTNTGELFF
CDR3 DNA: TGTGCCAGCAGTAAACCGGGAACGAACACCGGGGAGCTGTTTTTT
J gene: TRBJ2-2
clone size: NA
V gene: TRBV6-5
D gene: NA

CDR3 protein: CASSLRSGPDTQYF
CDR3 DNA: TGTGCCAGCAGCTTACGGAGCGGGCCAGATACGCAGTATTTT
J gene: TRBJ2-3
clone size: once
V gene: TRBV7-3
D gene: NA

CDR3 protein: CASNSGRATDTQYF
CDR3 DNA: TGTGCCAGTAATAGCGGGAGGGCCACAGATACGCAGTATTTT
J gene: TRBJ2-3
clone size: NA
V gene: TRBV19
D gene: TRBD2

CDR3 protein: CASSDRDKLSSPLGGYTF
CDR3 DNA: TGCGCCAGCAGTGACCGGGACAAGCTTTCCTCACCCCTCGGTGGCTACACCTTC
J gene: TRBJ1-2
clone size: NA
V gene: TRBV10-2
D gene: NA

CDR3 protein: CASKGRGSQAFF
CDR3 DNA: TGTGCCAGTAAAGGGCGGGGGAGTCAAGCTTTCTTT
J gene: TRBJ1-1
clone size: NA
V gene: TRBV19
D gene: NA

CDR3 protein: CASSDSGRGWNEQFF
CDR3 DNA: TGTGCCAGCAGTGACTCGGGCAGGGGGTGGAATGAGCAGTTCTTC
J gene: TRBJ2-1
clone size: once
V gene: TRBV6-4
D gene: TRBD1

CDR3 protein: CASRGGSGNTIYF
CDR3 DNA: TGTGCCAGCAGGGGGGGTTCTGGAAACACCATATATTTT
J gene: TRBJ1-3
clone size: NA
V gene: TRBV9
D gene: NA

CDR3 protein: CASSPTSGVGQPQHF
CDR3 DNA: TGTGCCAGCAGCCCCACATCGGGGGTTGGTCAGCCCCAGCATTTT
J gene: TRBJ1-5
clone size: NA
V gene: TRBV4-2
D gene: NA

CDR3 protein: CASSKASGVTNTGELFF
CDR3 DNA: TGTGCCAGCAGCAAAGCGTCAGGGGTGACGAACACCGGGGAGCTGTTTTTT
J gene: TRBJ2-2
clone size: NA
V gene: TRBV21-1
D gene: NA

CDR3 protein: CASSSGQAYNEQFF
CDR3 DNA: TGTGCCAGCAGCTCCGGACAGGCTTACAATGAGCAGTTCTTC
J gene: TRBJ2-1
clone size: NA
V gene: TRBV7-9
D gene: TRBD1

CDR3 protein: CASSEAGGARGYTF
CDR3 DNA: TGTGCCAGCAGTGAAGCTGGGGGGGCGAGAGGCTACACCTTC
J gene: TRBJ1-2
clone size: NA
V gene: TRBV2
D gene: NA

CDR3 protein: CASSSYTSGTTF
CDR3 DNA: TGTGCCAGCAGCTCCTATACTAGCGGGACGACCTTC
J gene: TRBJ2-4
clone size: NA
V gene: TRBV13
D gene: TRBD2

CDR3 protein: CSVGSLVYTEAFF
CDR3 DNA: TGCAGCGTTGGATCCCTAGTCTACACTGAAGCTTTCTTT
J gene: TRBJ1-1
clone size: NA
V gene: TRBV29-1
D gene: NA

CDR3 protein: CASRPPTGREDFTDTQYF
CDR3 DNA: TGTGCCAGCAGACCCCCTACCGGGCGGGAGGACTTCACAGATACGCAGTATTTT
J gene: TRBJ2-3
clone size: NA
V gene: TRBV9
D gene: TRBD2

CDR3 protein: CASSTLSGRSSYEQYF
CDR3 DNA: TGTGCCAGCAGTACCCTAAGCGGGCGTAGCTCCTACGAGCAGTACTTC
J gene: TRBJ2-7
clone size: NA
V gene: TRBV27
D gene: NA

CDR3 protein: CASSAQGWGMNTEAFF
CDR3 DNA: TGTGCCAGCAGCGCACAGGGGTGGGGAATGAACACTGAAGCTTTCTTT
J gene: TRBJ1-1
clone size: once
V gene: TRBV7-3
D gene: TRBD1

CDR3 protein: CASSSSGQFYNEQFF
CDR3 DNA: TGTGCCAGTAGTAGTTCGGGACAGTTCTACAATGAGCAGTTCTTC
J gene: TRBJ2-1
clone size: NA
V gene: TRBV19
D gene: TRBD1

CDR3 protein: CASRDPRGETQYF
CDR3 DNA: TGTGCCAGCCGCGACCCGCGGGGGGAGACCCAGTACTTC
J gene: TRBJ2-5
clone size: NA
V gene: TRBV2
D gene: TRBD2

CDR3 protein: CASSLDSGGGYTF
CDR3 DNA: TGTGCCAGCAGCTTGGATTCGGGGGGTGGCTACACCTTC
J gene: TRBJ1-2
clone size: NA
V gene: TRBV5-4
D gene: NA

CDR3 protein: CATSETSSTEAFF
CDR3 DNA: TGTGCCACCAGTGAAACGTCGAGCACTGAAGCTTTCTTT
J gene: TRBJ1-1
clone size: NA
V gene: TRBV15
D gene: NA